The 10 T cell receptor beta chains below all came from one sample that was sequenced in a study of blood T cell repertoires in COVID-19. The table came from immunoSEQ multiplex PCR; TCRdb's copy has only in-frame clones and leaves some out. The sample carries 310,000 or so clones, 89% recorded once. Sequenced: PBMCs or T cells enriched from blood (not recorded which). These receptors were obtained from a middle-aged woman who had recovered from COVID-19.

This chain's CDR3 is CASSQVWAGPRDQPQHF. CDR3 nucleotides: TGCGCCAGCAGCCAAGTCTGGGCAGGGCCTCGGGATCAGCCCCAGCATTTT. The chain links TRBV4-1 to TRBJ1-5; possible D gene TRBD1, 5 bases. This CDR3 comprises 17 residues. Germline CDR1 reads MGHRA; CDR2 reads YSYEKL. The V and J ends lost 1 base and 5 bases respectively, with 18 bases between them.

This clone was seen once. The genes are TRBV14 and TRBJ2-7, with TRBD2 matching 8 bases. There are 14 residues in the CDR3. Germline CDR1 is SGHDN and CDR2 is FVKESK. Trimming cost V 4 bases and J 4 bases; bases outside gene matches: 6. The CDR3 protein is CASSLSGGGYEQYF. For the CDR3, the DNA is TGTGCCAGCAGCCTTTCGGGAGGGGGATACGAGCAGTACTTC. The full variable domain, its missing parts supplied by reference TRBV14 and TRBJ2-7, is EAGVTQFPSHSVIEKGQTVTLRCDPISGHDNLYWYRRVMGKEIKFLLHFVKESKQDESGMPNNRFLAERTGGTYSTLKVQPAELEDSGVYFCASSLSGGGYEQYFGPGTRLTVT.

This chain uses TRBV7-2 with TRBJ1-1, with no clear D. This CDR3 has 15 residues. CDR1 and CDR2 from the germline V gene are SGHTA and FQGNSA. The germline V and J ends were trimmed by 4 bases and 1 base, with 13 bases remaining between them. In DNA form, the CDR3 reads TGTGCCAGCAGCTCCCAAAGCGTACGGAACACTGAAGCTTTCTTT. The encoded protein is CASSSQSVRNTEAFF.

The CDR3 DNA is TGCAGTGCTAGTGAACTAGCGGGGGGGACTTACACAGATACGCAGTATTTT. Amino acid sequence: CSASELAGGTYTDTQYF. The V call is TRBV20-1, the J call TRBJ2-3, with 13 bases matching TRBD2. Germline V CDR1 and CDR2: DFQATT, SNEGSKA (reference sequence). After removal of 3 bases from V and 2 bases from J, the junction contained 8 bases not matched to a gene. The CDR3 extends over 17 amino acids.

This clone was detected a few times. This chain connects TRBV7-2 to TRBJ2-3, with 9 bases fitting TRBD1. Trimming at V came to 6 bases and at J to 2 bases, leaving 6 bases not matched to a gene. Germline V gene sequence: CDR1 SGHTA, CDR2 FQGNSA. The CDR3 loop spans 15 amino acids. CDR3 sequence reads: CASRKDRGYTDTQYF. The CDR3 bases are TGTGCCAGCAGAAAAGACAGGGGGTACACAGATACGCAGTATTTT.

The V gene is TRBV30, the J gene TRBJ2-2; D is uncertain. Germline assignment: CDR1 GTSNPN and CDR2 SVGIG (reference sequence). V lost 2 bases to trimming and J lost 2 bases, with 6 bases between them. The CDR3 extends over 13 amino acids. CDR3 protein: CAWSWLNTGELFF. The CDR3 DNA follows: TGTGCCTGGAGTTGGCTTAACACCGGGGAGCTGTTTTTT. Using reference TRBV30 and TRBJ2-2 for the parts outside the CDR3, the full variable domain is SQTIHQWPATLVQPVGSPLSLECTVEGTSNPNLYWYRQAAGRGLQLLFYSVGIGQISSEVPQNLSASRPQDRQFILSSKKLLLSDSGFYLCAWSWLNTGELFFGEGSRLTVL.

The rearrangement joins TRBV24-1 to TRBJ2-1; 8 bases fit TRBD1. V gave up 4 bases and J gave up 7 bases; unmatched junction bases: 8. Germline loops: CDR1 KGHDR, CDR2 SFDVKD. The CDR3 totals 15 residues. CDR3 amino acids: CATSDLDRDGNEQFF. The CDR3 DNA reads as TGTGCCACCAGTGACCTGGACAGGGATGGAAATGAGCAGTTCTTC.

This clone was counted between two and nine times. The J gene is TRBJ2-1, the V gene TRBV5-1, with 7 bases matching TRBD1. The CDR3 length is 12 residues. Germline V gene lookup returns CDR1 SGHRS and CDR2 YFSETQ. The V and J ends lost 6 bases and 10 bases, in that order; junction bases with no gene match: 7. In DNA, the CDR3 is TGCGCCAGCATTGGCCAGGACAGGGAGCAGTTCTTC. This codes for CASIGQDREQFF.

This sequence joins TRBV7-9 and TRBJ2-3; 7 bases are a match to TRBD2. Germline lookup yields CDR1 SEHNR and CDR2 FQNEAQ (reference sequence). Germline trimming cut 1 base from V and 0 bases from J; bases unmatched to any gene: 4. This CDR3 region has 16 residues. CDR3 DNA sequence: TGTGCCAGCAGCTTAGAGCTAGCGGTTAGCACAGATACGCAGTATTTT. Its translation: CASSLELAVSTDTQYF.

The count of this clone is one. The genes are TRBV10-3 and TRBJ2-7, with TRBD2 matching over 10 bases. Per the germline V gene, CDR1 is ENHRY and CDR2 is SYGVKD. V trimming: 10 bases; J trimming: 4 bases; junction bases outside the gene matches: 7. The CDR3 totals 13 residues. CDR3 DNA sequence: TGTGCCAATGGACCTAGCGGGAGTTACGAGCAGTACTTC. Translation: CANGPSGSYEQYF.